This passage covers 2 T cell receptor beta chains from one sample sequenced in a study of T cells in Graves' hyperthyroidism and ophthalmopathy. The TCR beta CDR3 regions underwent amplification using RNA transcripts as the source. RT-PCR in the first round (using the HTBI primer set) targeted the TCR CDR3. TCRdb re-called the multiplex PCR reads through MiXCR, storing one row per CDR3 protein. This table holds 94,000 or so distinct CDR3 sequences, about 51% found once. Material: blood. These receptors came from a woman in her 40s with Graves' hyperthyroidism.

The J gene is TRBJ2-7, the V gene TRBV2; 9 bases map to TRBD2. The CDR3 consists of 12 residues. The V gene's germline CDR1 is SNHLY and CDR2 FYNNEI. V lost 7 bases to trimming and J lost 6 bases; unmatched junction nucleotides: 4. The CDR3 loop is CASIGSGSEQYF. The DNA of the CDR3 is TGTGCCAGCATAGGTAGCGGGAGCGAGCAGTACTTC.

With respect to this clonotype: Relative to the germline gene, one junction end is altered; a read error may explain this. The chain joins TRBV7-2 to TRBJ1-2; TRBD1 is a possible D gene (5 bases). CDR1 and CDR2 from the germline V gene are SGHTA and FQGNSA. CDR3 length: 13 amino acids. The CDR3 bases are TGCGCCAGCAGCACCCACCAGGGCTATGGCTACACCTTC. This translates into CASSTHQGYGYTF.